The sequence of this T cell receptor beta chain was determined in a study of Ad26.COV2.S vaccination and SARS-CoV-2 variants. Looking at the study overall: Ad26.COV2.S shots went into the muscle once or twice, 56 days apart.

J was trimmed by 3 bases and V by 4 bases; bases with no gene match: 3. Germline V lookup: CDR1 SGHNT, CDR2 YENEEA. The CDR3 consists of 14 residues. Treatment noted: about 20 received Ad26.COV2.S at low or high dose, single or two shots; about 5 received placebo; per-sample allocation not given. The samples date from day 63 after the first vaccine or placebo injection. Generated by immunoSEQ multiplex PCR, the TCRdb table keeps only in-frame clones and is missing some. The table shows about 420,000 clones, with around nine tenths occurring only once. The starting material was peripheral blood, obtained in a trial of Ad26.COV2.S vaccine versus placebo. This chain joins TRBV11-3 and TRBJ2-1; 7 bases are a match to TRBD1. This receptor was taken from a person aged 18 to 59 who received the Ad26.COV2.S COVID-19 vaccine or a placebo. CDR3: CASSSGTDYNEQFF. The DNA for the CDR3 is TGTGCCAGCAGCTCCGGGACAGACTACAATGAGCAGTTCTTC.